The 10 T cell receptor beta chains below all came from one sample that was sequenced in a study of cytomegalovirus exposure and HLA in healthy donors (dated 2017 in TCRdb). Preparation of the library involved the immunoSEQ multiplex PCR assay. A mixture of 60 forward primers for TCR Vbeta segments and 13 reverse primers for TCR Jbeta segments was used in the multiplex PCR. Drawn from immuneACCESS, this table holds only the in-frame rearrangements with V and J called that TCRdb kept. Clones are partly lost; checked studies trace under half to an unresolved V gene and leave the rest unexplained. This sample's records show tens of thousands of clones. The ten largest clones capture approximately 6.2% of the sample. Sequencing was carried out using PBMCs. Receptor source: a man aged 25-45 years in good health and CMV-seronegative.

CDR3 in amino acids: CASSQDQGRSPGGYTF. CDR3 DNA sequence: TGTGCCAGCAGCCAAGATCAAGGCAGGTCCCCAGGGGGCTACACCTTC. V gene TRBV4-2 combines with J gene TRBJ1-2; weak D call: TRBD1 (5 bases). The CDR3 is 16 amino acids. The germline V and J ends were trimmed by 0 bases and 8 bases, with 19 bases remaining between them. Germline CDR1 is LGHNA and CDR2 is YNFKEQ.

The chain couples TRBV29-1 to TRBJ1-1; D uncertain. Looked up from germline, CDR1 is SQVTM and CDR2 is ANQGSEA. The CDR3 contains 9 residues. Between the trimmed V and J ends, which lost 3 bases and 13 bases, there was a span of 9 bases. The CDR3 sequence is CSVDQQDFF. CDR3 DNA: TGCAGCGTTGATCAGCAGGATTTCTTT.

The genes are TRBV7-9 and TRBJ2-7; 7 nucleotides align to TRBD2. The CDR3 has 14 amino acids. With 0 bases clipped from V and 3 bases from J, the junction kept 2 bases outside the gene matches. Germline CDR1 and CDR2: SEHNR and FQNEAQ (reference sequence). The CDR3 loop reads CASSLARGYYEQYF. The CDR3 bases are TGTGCCAGCAGCTTAGCGCGGGGGTACTACGAGCAGTACTTC.

This clone counts as medium-sized by frequency. The chain joins TRBV5-4 to TRBJ2-7, with a weak D call TRBD1 (6 bases). This CDR3 spans 14 amino acids. Trimming shortened V by 1 base and J by 6 bases, and 14 bases separated the two germline ends. Germline values: CDR1 SGHNT, CDR2 YYREEE (reference sequence). CDR3 region: CASSLSPGVGEQYF. CDR3 DNA: TGTGCCAGCAGCTTGTCCCCAGGGGTCGGCGAGCAGTACTTC.

The chain combines TRBV29-1 with TRBJ2-5; 12 bases are shared with TRBD2. The better agreement between TRBJ2-7 and the DNA end casts doubt on the J call. Germline assignment: CDR1 SQVTM and CDR2 ANQGSEA. CDR3 length equals 16 residues. The CDR3 nucleotides read TGCAGCGTTGGAGACCGACTAGCGGGAGTCTCCTACGAGCAGTACTTC. Its protein is CSVGDRLAGVSYEQYF.

The J gene is TRBJ2-4, the V gene TRBV9; no firm D call. CDR1 and CDR2 from the germline V gene are SGDLS and YYNGEE. The CDR3 has 13 residues. V was shortened by 0 bases and J by 3 bases, with 4 bases between the two germline ends. CDR3 in DNA: TGTGCCAGCAGCGTAGATCACAAAAACATTCAGTACTTC. Translating it yields CASSVDHKNIQYF.

The rearrangement joins TRBV7-9 to TRBJ1-2; 7 bases line up with TRBD1. The germline gives CDR1 SEHNR, CDR2 FQNEAQ (reference sequence). CDR3 length equals 14 residues. J was trimmed by 2 bases and V by 2 bases; bases with no gene match: 2. CDR3 sequence (DNA): TGTGCCAGCAGCTTACAGGGACAGAACTATGGCTACACCTTC. Translated, it gives CASSLQGQNYGYTF.

V is TRBV5-5 and J is TRBJ2-5; TRBD2 might be the D (6 bases). Trimming took 4 bases from V and 1 from J, leaving 11 bases between them. The length of the CDR3 is 14 residues. Germline assignment: CDR1 SGHKS and CDR2 YYEKEE (reference sequence). The CDR3, as DNA: TGTGCCAGCAGCCCGGAGGGTGTCCAAGAGACCCAGTACTTC. It specifies CASSPEGVQETQYF.

DNA for the CDR3: TGCGCCAGCAGCCAAGCTCTAACAGGGGGCACTGAAGCTTTCTTT. The encoded protein is CASSQALTGGTEAFF. The V and J genes are TRBV4-1 and TRBJ1-1, with 8 bases aligning to TRBD1. The CDR3 has 15 residues. Trimming at V came to 1 base and at J to 4 bases, leaving 5 bases not matched to a gene. Germline CDR1 is MGHRA and CDR2 is YSYEKL.

The rearrangement joins TRBV5-6 to TRBJ1-2, with a possible D match to TRBD1 (6 bases). This CDR3 is 15 amino acids long. The V gene lost 0 bases and the J gene lost 5 bases, with 14 bases spanning the gap. Looked up from germline, CDR1 is SGHDT and CDR2 is YYEEEE. CDR3 in amino acids: CASSLVTLQGYGYTF. In DNA, the CDR3 is TGTGCCAGCAGCTTGGTTACCCTACAGGGTTATGGCTACACCTTC.